Listed below are T cell receptor beta chains from one sample, sequenced in a study of OX40 agonist ivuxolimab in advanced cancers. The data were produced by immunoSEQ multiplex PCR, yet TCRdb's version contains in-frame clones alone and is incomplete. Seen here are around 66,000 clones, roughly nine tenths observed once, and the top ten hold around 20%. This specimen was CD4+ or CD8+ T cells sorted from blood, taken in a trial of the OX40 agonist ivuxolimab. These receptors were collected from an adult with an advanced solid tumor such as melanoma, head and neck, liver or kidney cancer. Both conserved end residues are part of each CDR3. A D gene is named only where the DNA matches it firmly.

D gene	V gene	J gene	CDR3 DNA	CDR3 protein
-	TRBV11-2	TRBJ1-2	TGTGCCAGCAGCCCCGGGCCTGCCTATGGCTACACCTTC	CASSPGPAYGYTF
-	TRBV4-2	TRBJ2-7	TGTGCCAGCAGCTTGGACCAGAGTACCTACGAGCAGTACTTC	CASSLDQSTYEQYF
-	TRBV18	TRBJ1-1	TGTGCCAGCTCACCGAGGACAGTGAACACTGAAGCTTTCTTT	CASSPRTVNTEAFF
-	TRBV27	TRBJ2-7	TGTGCCAGCAGTTTATCGGGGGATACCTACGAGCAGTACTTC	CASSLSGDTYEQYF
TRBD1	TRBV4-1	TRBJ2-7	TGCGCCAGCAGCCCGAGACAGGGACCCTACGAGCAGTACTTC	CASSPRQGPYEQYF
-	TRBV27	TRBJ2-7	TGTGCCAGCAGTTTAGCAGGGTTCGGTTCCTACGAGCAGTACTTC	CASSLAGFGSYEQYF
-	TRBV6-5	TRBJ1-5	TGTGCCAGCAGTTACTCCCGAATCGAGCCCCAGCATTTT	CASSYSRIEPQHF
-	TRBV27	TRBJ1-2	TGTGCCAGCAGTATGGACGGACCCTATGGTTACACCTTC	CASSMDGPYGYTF
-	TRBV7-8	TRBJ1-1	TGTGCCAGCAGCCCCCTCTCCGGGTCGGCCGGGGGGATGAACACTGAAGCTTTCTTT	CASSPLSGSAGGMNTEAFF
-	TRBV6-5	TRBJ2-5	TGTGCCAGCAGCGAGACCAGGGTACAAGAGACCCAGTACTTC	CASSETRVQETQYF
TRBD2	TRBV7-2	TRBJ2-3	TGTGCCAGCAGCTTAGGGGGGGGACTACTTAAGCCAGATACGCAGTATTTT	CASSLGGGLLKPDTQYF
TRBD2	TRBV2	TRBJ2-4	TGTGCCAGCAGCCCTTCTACTAGCGGATTATTCAGGGCGTACTTC	CASSPSTSGLFRAYF
TRBD1	TRBV5-5	TRBJ1-2	TGTGCCAGCAGCTCGGGCGGGGACAGGGGGCTTGTGGGCTACACCTTC	CASSSGGDRGLVGYTF
TRBD1	TRBV7-9	TRBJ1-2	TGTGCCAGCAGCTTAGCGACAGGGATTGGCTACACCTTC	CASSLATGIGYTF
-	TRBV7-9	TRBJ2-1	TGTGCCAGCAGCTCGGCCACGGGGCCGTCCTACAATGAGCAGTTCTTC	CASSSATGPSYNEQFF
-	TRBV19	TRBJ1-5	TGTGCCAGTAGTATTACGGCCTCACCCAATCAGCCCCAGCATTTT	CASSITASPNQPQHF
TRBD1	TRBV6-5	TRBJ2-2	TGTGCCAGCAAGTACAGGGGTCCCACCGGGGAGCTGTTTTTT	CASKYRGPTGELFF
-	TRBV5-6	TRBJ1-1	TGTGCCAGCACCTACAGTACGAACACTGAAGCTTTCTTT	CASTYSTNTEAFF
-	TRBV4-1	TRBJ1-3	TGCGCCAGCAGCCAAGATCCCCTAAACACCATATATTTT	CASSQDPLNTIYF
-	TRBV29-1	TRBJ2-3	TGCAGCGTTGAAGATCTGACCACAGATACGCAGTATTTT	CSVEDLTTDTQYF
-	TRBV30	TRBJ1-3	TGTGCCTGGAGTGGAGTAGGGGGTTCCGGAAACACCATATATTTT	CAWSGVGGSGNTIYF